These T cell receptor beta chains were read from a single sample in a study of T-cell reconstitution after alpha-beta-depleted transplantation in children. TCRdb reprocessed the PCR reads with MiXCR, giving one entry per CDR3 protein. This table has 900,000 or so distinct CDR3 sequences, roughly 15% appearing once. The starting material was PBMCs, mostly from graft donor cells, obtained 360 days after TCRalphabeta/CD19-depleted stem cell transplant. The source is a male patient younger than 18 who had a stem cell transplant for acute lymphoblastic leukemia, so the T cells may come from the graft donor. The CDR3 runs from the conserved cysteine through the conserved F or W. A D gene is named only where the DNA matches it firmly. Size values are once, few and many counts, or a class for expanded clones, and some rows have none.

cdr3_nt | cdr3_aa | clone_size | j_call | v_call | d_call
TGCGCCAGCAGCCAAGTTGTGGGTGAAGCTTTCTTT | CASSQVVGEAFF | few | TRBJ1-1 | TRBV4-1 | -
TGTGCCAGCAGTTCTCTTGGCTCCTACAATGAGCAGTTCTTC | CASSSLGSYNEQFF | many | TRBJ2-1 | TRBV6-5 | -
TGTGCCAGCAGCCGACTAGCGGGATTGGGGGAGACCCAGTACTTC | CASSRLAGLGETQYF | - | TRBJ2-5 | TRBV14 | TRBD2
TGTGCCAGCAGCTTCGGACAGGGTTACACCGGGGAGCTGTTTTTT | CASSFGQGYTGELFF | few | TRBJ2-2 | TRBV7-3 | TRBD1
TGTGCCAGCAGCTTATGGGACGGTAACACCGGGGAGCTGTTTTTT | CASSLWDGNTGELFF | many | TRBJ2-2 | TRBV11-1 | -
TGTGCCAGCAGCTTAGCACCCCGACTTGAAGCTTTCTTT | CASSLAPRLEAFF | many | TRBJ1-1 | TRBV7-6 | -
TGCGCCAGCAGCCAACCTTTAGGGACCCAGTACTTC | CASSQPLGTQYF | few | TRBJ2-5 | TRBV4-1 | -
TGCGCCAGCAGCTTGGCCCCCCCGAGCAATGAGCAGTTCTTC | CASSLAPPSNEQFF | few | TRBJ2-1 | TRBV5-1 | -
TGCGCCAGCGGCCCGGGACTAGCGAACTACGAGCAGTACTTC | CASGPGLANYEQYF | few | TRBJ2-7 | TRBV4-1 | TRBD2
TGTGCCAGCAGTGACTCGAGGAGGGGGCGTGAAAAACTGTTTTTT | CASSDSRRGREKLFF | - | TRBJ1-4 | TRBV6-4 | TRBD1
TGTGCCAGCAGTCAAGACAGGGTGACAGATACGCAGTATTTT | CASSQDRVTDTQYF | few | TRBJ2-3 | TRBV11-2 | TRBD1
TGCGCCAGCATGGGAGGGCATCTCCTCGGGGAGCTGTTTTTT | CASMGGHLLGELFF | - | TRBJ2-2 | TRBV5-1 | TRBD2
TGTGCCAGCAGCTTAGGGTCACAGGGGGCGAGGGAGACCCAGTACTTC | CASSLGSQGARETQYF | many | TRBJ2-5 | TRBV11-3 | TRBD1
TGCGCCAGCAGCTTGAGTATTACCTACAATGAGCAGTTCTTC | CASSLSITYNEQFF | few | TRBJ2-1 | TRBV5-1 | -
TGTGCCAGTACAACAGGGCTAGGGTACAATGAGCAGTTCTTC | CASTTGLGYNEQFF | - | TRBJ2-1 | TRBV18 | -
TGCAGTGCCCAACGGACAGAGACCCTCTACGAGCAGTACTTC | CSAQRTETLYEQYF | few | TRBJ2-7 | TRBV20-1 | -
TGTGCCAGCAGCTTTCTCCACGAGCAGTACTTC | CASSFLHEQYF | - | TRBJ2-7 | TRBV7-8 | -
TGTGCCACCAGCTCTAGACTGGGAAGGGATCTTGGAAACACCATATATTTT | CATSSRLGRDLGNTIYF | many | TRBJ1-3 | TRBV15 | -
TGTGCCAGCAGTTACGTGGGAGGACCCTACGAGCAGTACTTC | CASSYVGGPYEQYF | many | TRBJ2-7 | TRBV6-5 | -
TGTGCCAGCAGCTCCGCCGAGATACTACAGGGTGCACCCAAGAACACTGAAGCTTTCTTT | CASSSAEILQGAPKNTEAFF | - | TRBJ1-1 | TRBV7-9 | -
TGTGCCAGCAGCCCGCCCCGCAGGGCAACGATCATGAACACTGAAGCTTTCTTT | CASSPPRRATIMNTEAFF | few | TRBJ1-1 | TRBV7-8 | -
TGCGCCAGCAGCTTGGTCCTAGCAGGCATCACAGATACGCAGTATTTT | CASSLVLAGITDTQYF | - | TRBJ2-3 | TRBV5-1 | -
TGCGCCAGCAGCTTGGCGGAGGGCGGTGAAGAGACCCAGTACTTC | CASSLAEGGEETQYF | - | TRBJ2-5 | TRBV5-1 | -
TGCAGTGCTAGAGATGGCGGGAGGGGAGCCTACGAGCAGTACTTC | CSARDGGRGAYEQYF | - | TRBJ2-7 | TRBV20-1 | TRBD2
TGCAGTGCTGCATTACAGGGGGCAGACGAGCAGTACTTC | CSAALQGADEQYF | few | TRBJ2-7 | TRBV20-1 | TRBD1
TGTGCCAGCAGACGTACGCAAGAGACAGGGGATTATGAGCAGTTCTTC | CASRRTQETGDYEQFF | - | TRBJ2-1 | TRBV7-8 | TRBD1
TGCAGTGCTGCGACTAGCGGGACCTTCGATGAGCAGTTCTTC | CSAATSGTFDEQFF | - | TRBJ2-1 | TRBV20-1 | TRBD2
TGTGCCAGCAGCTACAAAGCGGGGGCCCCATCCTACGAGCAGTACTTC | CASSYKAGAPSYEQYF | few | TRBJ2-7 | TRBV6-5 | TRBD2
TGTGCCAGCAGTTTAGCAACGGACGACAGACCCTCCTATGGCTACACCTTC | CASSLATDDRPSYGYTF | - | TRBJ1-2 | TRBV27 | -
TGTGCCAGCAATATCGACGGACGTAATACCTATGGCTACACCTTC | CASNIDGRNTYGYTF | - | TRBJ1-2 | TRBV27 | -
TGTGCCACCAGCAGAGGCCAGGGAGTTTCGGACGAGCAGTACTTC | CATSRGQGVSDEQYF | few | TRBJ2-7 | TRBV15 | -
TGTGCCAGCAGTGAAGGGAACCGGGAGACCCAGTACTTC | CASSEGNRETQYF | - | TRBJ2-5 | TRBV25-1 | -
TGTGCCAGCAGCCAAGAGGTCCTCCATGAGCAGTTCTTC | CASSQEVLHEQFF | - | TRBJ2-1 | TRBV3-1 | -
TGCAGCGTTGTAAAGCAGGGCCGGTCCTACACAGATACGCAGTATTTT | CSVVKQGRSYTDTQYF | few | TRBJ2-3 | TRBV29-1 | -